These 21 T cell receptor beta chains share one sample of origin, sequenced in a study of blood T cell repertoires in COVID-19 (dated by TCRdb to between 2020 and 2021). To prepare the library, the immunoSEQ multiplex PCR assay was applied. Entries here come from immuneACCESS through TCRdb and include only in-frame sequences with V and J called. Some clones fail to appear in such tables; in the studies checked, an unresolved V gene covers under half of the shortfall, and the cause of the remainder is unknown. The sample records roughly 97,000 clones, about 89% of which are singletons. The ten most abundant clones make up about 20% of the sample. The specimen sequenced was peripheral blood. The receptors were gathered from a human donor in a cohort sampled during active COVID-19.

The rearrangement joins TRBV2 to TRBJ2-3, with TRBD1 identical over 9 bases. CDR1 is SNHLY and CDR2 is FYNNEI in the germline V gene. This CDR3 is built from 14 residues. V shed 8 bases, J shed 4 bases, and the junction held 7 bases outside the gene matches. The CDR3 DNA reads as TGTGCCAGCCCTAGGGACAGGGAGTCAGATACGCAGTATTTT. Its protein product is CASPRDRESDTQYF. The entire variable domain, with the rest obtained from reference TRBV2 and TRBJ2-3, is as follows: EPEVTQTPSHQVTQMGQEVILRCVPISNHLYFYWYRQILGQKVEFLVSFYNNEISEKSEIFDDQFSVERPDGSNFTLKIRSTKLEDSAMYFCASPRDRESDTQYFGPGTRLTVL.

This rearrangement joins TRBV7-6 to TRBJ2-1; the match to TRBD2 covers 11 bases. With V trimmed by 2 bases and J by 2 bases, 8 bases remained unmatched. The germline V gene has CDR1 SGHVS and CDR2 FNYEAQ. This CDR3 has 18 residues. The CDR3 DNA reads as TGTGCCAGCAGCTTAAGGGCTAGCGGGAGGTCCCCCTACAATGAGCAGTTCTTC. It yields the protein CASSLRASGRSPYNEQFF.

The chain couples TRBV6-5 to TRBJ2-2; the match to TRBD2 covers 8 bases. This CDR3 contains 14 residues. Looked up from germline, CDR1 is MNHEY and CDR2 is SVGAGI. J was trimmed by 5 bases and V by 8 bases; bases with no gene match: 7. The CDR3 loop reads CASGSGRWTGELFF. The CDR3 DNA sequence: TGTGCCAGCGGCAGCGGGAGATGGACCGGGGAGCTGTTTTTT.

This chain joins TRBV2 and TRBJ1-6, with TRBD1 as a possible D gene (6 bases). V lost 6 bases to trimming and J lost 10 bases, with 13 bases between them. Germline CDR1 SNHLY, CDR2 FYNNEI. The CDR3 totals 13 residues. This CDR3 is CASRVTGNSPLHF. DNA of the CDR3: TGTGCCAGCAGGGTAACAGGGAACTCACCCCTCCACTTT.

J is TRBJ2-3 and V is TRBV9; maybe TRBD2 (6 bases). Germline CDR1 is SGDLS and CDR2 is YYNGEE. The V end lost 4 bases, the J end lost 0 bases, and 21 bases lay between the germline ends. The CDR3 spans 18 residues. DNA for the CDR3: TGTGCCAGCAGCCCCCATCCCGGGAGAGAAACTAGCACAGATACGCAGTATTTT. Encoded protein: CASSPHPGRETSTDTQYF. The variable domain in full, completed from reference TRBV9 and TRBJ2-3, reads DSGVTQTPKHLITATGQRVTLRCSPRSGDLSVYWYQQSLDQGLQFLIQYYNGEERAKGNILERFSAQQFPDLHSELNLSSLELGDSALYFCASSPHPGRETSTDTQYFGPGTRLTVL.

The chain is built from TRBV6-1 and TRBJ1-5, with TRBD1 matching 10 bases. The CDR3 is 16 amino acids. With 4 bases clipped from V and 3 bases from J, the junction kept 6 bases outside the gene matches. Per the germline V gene, CDR1 is MNHNS and CDR2 is SASEGT. Here the CDR3 reads CASSGDGQGVNQPQHF. CDR3 sequence (DNA): TGTGCCAGCAGTGGAGATGGACAGGGGGTCAATCAGCCCCAGCATTTT.

The chain couples TRBV5-1 to TRBJ2-2, with TRBD2 matching over 9 bases. This CDR3 spans 16 amino acids. J was trimmed by 3 bases and V by 4 bases; bases with no gene match: 7. Germline loops: CDR1 SGHRS, CDR2 YFSETQ. The CDR3 nucleotides read TGCGCCAGCAGCGTTAGCGGGAGCCCTGACACCGGGGAGCTGTTTTTT. It is translated as CASSVSGSPDTGELFF.

The chain employs TRBV9 and TRBJ1-3, with 7 positions matching TRBD1. The germline CDR1 and CDR2 sequences are SGDLS and YYNGEE. The CDR3 extends over 18 amino acids. The junction had 11 bases not matched to a gene; V was cut back by 2 bases and J by 0 bases. CDR3 protein: CASSVEGWGQYSGNTIYF. The DNA for the CDR3 is TGTGCCAGCAGCGTTGAGGGGTGGGGACAGTACTCTGGAAACACCATATATTTT. Drawing the rest from reference TRBV9 and TRBJ1-3, the complete variable domain is DSGVTQTPKHLITATGQRVTLRCSPRSGDLSVYWYQQSLDQGLQFLIQYYNGEERAKGNILERFSAQQFPDLHSELNLSSLELGDSALYFCASSVEGWGQYSGNTIYFGEGSWLTVV.

The J gene is TRBJ2-3, the V gene TRBV10-3; 7 nucleotides line up with TRBD1. Per the germline V gene, CDR1 is ENHRY and CDR2 is SYGVKD. The CDR3 is made up of 14 amino acids. J was trimmed by 4 bases and V by 4 bases; bases with no gene match: 5. This chain's CDR3 is CAISGRGHADTQYF. CDR3 coding DNA: TGTGCCATCAGTGGAAGGGGGCACGCAGATACGCAGTATTTT.

V and J are TRBV2 and TRBJ2-2; D uncertain. The CDR3 has 14 amino acids. Trimming shortened V by 6 bases and J by 5 bases, and 13 bases separated the two germline ends. Germline assignment: CDR1 SNHLY and CDR2 FYNNEI. The DNA for the CDR3 is TGTGCCAGCAGACGACTGAGCGCGACCGGGGAGCTGTTTTTT. Translation gives CASRRLSATGELFF.

V usage is TRBV5-1 and J usage is TRBJ2-1, with 14 bases that match TRBD2. The length of the CDR3 is 17 residues. In germline, CDR1 is SGHRS, CDR2 YFSETQ. Trimming removed 0 bases from V and 7 bases from J; junction bases left unmatched: 6. The CDR3 protein is CASSLVTGLAGVNEQFF. DNA of the CDR3: TGCGCCAGCAGCTTGGTAACGGGACTAGCGGGAGTTAATGAGCAGTTCTTC.

The CDR3 DNA sequence: TGTGCCAGCAGCTTCCCGGTGGCCCGGACATCTGAAGCTTTCTTT. Encoded protein: CASSFPVARTSEAFF. The chain carries TRBV11-2 and TRBJ1-1; D is perhaps TRBD1 (5 bases). The CDR3 contains 15 residues. V shed 3 bases and J shed 6 bases, with 17 bases lying between them. Germline values: CDR1 SGHAT, CDR2 FQNNGV.

The genes are TRBV28 and TRBJ2-1; possibly TRBD2 for D (6 bases). Trimming left V 6 bases short and J 7 bases short, with 16 bases between. Germline V lookup: CDR1 MDHEN, CDR2 SYDVKM. The CDR3 length is 14 residues. The CDR3: CASRLVGGSNEQFF. CDR3 DNA: TGTGCCAGCAGGCTAGTGGGAGGATCAAATGAGCAGTTCTTC.

J is TRBJ1-5 and V is TRBV7-9, with no clear D. The CDR3 loop spans 12 amino acids. Germline V CDR1 and CDR2: SEHNR, FQNEAQ (reference sequence). V was cut by 3 bases and J by 4 bases, with 4 bases left in between. CDR3 residues: CASSFPNQPQHF. CDR3 sequence (DNA): TGTGCCAGCAGCTTTCCAAATCAGCCCCAGCATTTT.

The J gene is TRBJ2-3, the V gene TRBV11-2; D is unresolved. There are 18 residues in the CDR3. Trimming left V 5 bases short and J 0 bases short, with 21 bases between. The V gene's germline CDR1 is SGHAT and CDR2 FQNNGV. Written as DNA, the CDR3 is TGTGCCAGCAGCCCACGATCAGTAGGCAGGCTTAGCACAGATACGCAGTATTTT. Its protein product is CASSPRSVGRLSTDTQYF.

The CDR3 nucleotides read TGTGCCACCAGCATTGGGGGGGCGAGGGAAAAACTGTTTTTT. Translating gives CATSIGGAREKLFF. This chain uses TRBV15 with TRBJ1-4, with D possibly being TRBD1 (6 bases). V dropped 4 bases and J dropped 8 bases, with 14 bases sitting between them. Germline V gene lookup returns CDR1 LNHNV and CDR2 YYDKDF (reference sequence). The CDR3 is 14 residues long. The variable domain in full, with the rest retrieved from reference TRBV15 and TRBJ1-4, is DAMVIQNPRYQVTQFGKPVTLSCSQTLNHNVMYWYQQKSSQAPKLLFHYYDKDFNNEADTPDNFQSRRPNTSFCFLDIRSPGLGDTAMYLCATSIGGAREKLFFGSGTQLSVL.

The chain recombines TRBV6-5 with TRBJ2-1; D gene uncertain. V dropped 0 bases and J dropped 6 bases, with 6 bases sitting between them. The CDR3 runs to 13 residues. Germline assignment: CDR1 MNHEY and CDR2 SVGAGI. The DNA of the CDR3 is TGTGCCAGCAGTTACTCGATAGCCAATGAGCAGTTCTTC. Its protein is CASSYSIANEQFF.

There are a few counts of this clone. The genes are TRBV7-3 and TRBJ2-2, with 12 nucleotides matching TRBD2. In germline, CDR1 is SGHTA, CDR2 FQGTGA. Trimming removed 5 bases from V and 1 base from J; junction bases left unmatched: 2. The CDR3 covers 16 residues. Written as DNA, the CDR3 is TGTGCCAGCAGCCAGGGACTAGCGGGGAACACCGGGGAGCTGTTTTTT. It translates to CASSQGLAGNTGELFF.

The J gene is TRBJ2-3, the V gene TRBV2, with no clear D. Germline CDR1 reads SNHLY; CDR2 reads FYNNEI. V lost 7 bases to trimming and J lost 1 base, with 9 bases between them. CDR3 length: 13 amino acids. In DNA, the CDR3 is TGTGCCAGCAAAGAGGCCGGCACAGATACGCAGTATTTT. Residues: CASKEAGTDTQYF.

The chain joins TRBV6-1 to TRBJ1-5, with D possibly matching TRBD1 (6 bases). Germline V gene sequence: CDR1 MNHNS, CDR2 SASEGT. The CDR3 runs 15 residues. The V and J ends lost 2 bases and 6 bases respectively, with 14 bases between them. CDR3 in DNA: TGTGCCAGCAGTGAATTGATGGGGGCGGGTCAGCCCCAGCATTTT. It encodes CASSELMGAGQPQHF.

This clone was detected only a few times. The rearrangement uses TRBV28 and TRBJ1-2, with D perhaps TRBD1 (5 bases). Germline V gene lookup returns CDR1 MDHEN and CDR2 SYDVKM. Trimming pared 1 base from V and 4 bases from J, leaving 10 bases between. The CDR3 covers 14 residues. The CDR3 coding sequence is TGTGCCAGCAGTTTATTACGCAGGGTCTATGGCTACACCTTC. Amino acids: CASSLLRRVYGYTF.